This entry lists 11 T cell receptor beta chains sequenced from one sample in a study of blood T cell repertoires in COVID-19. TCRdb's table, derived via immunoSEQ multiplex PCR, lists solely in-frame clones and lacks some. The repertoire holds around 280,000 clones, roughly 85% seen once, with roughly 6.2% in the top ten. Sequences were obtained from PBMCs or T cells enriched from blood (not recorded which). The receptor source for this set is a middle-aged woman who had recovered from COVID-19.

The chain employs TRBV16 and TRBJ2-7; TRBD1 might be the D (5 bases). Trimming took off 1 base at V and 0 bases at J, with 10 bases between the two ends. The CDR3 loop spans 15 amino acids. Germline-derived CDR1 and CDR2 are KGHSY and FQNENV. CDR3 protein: CASSQFGAPSYEQYF. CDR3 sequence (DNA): TGTGCCAGCAGCCAATTTGGGGCCCCCTCCTACGAGCAGTACTTC.

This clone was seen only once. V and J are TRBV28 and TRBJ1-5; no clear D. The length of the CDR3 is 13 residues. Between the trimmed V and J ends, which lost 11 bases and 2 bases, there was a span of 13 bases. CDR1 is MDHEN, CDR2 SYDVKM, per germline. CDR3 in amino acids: CAANSLRNQPQHF. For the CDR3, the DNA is TGTGCCGCGAACAGTCTCCGCAATCAGCCCCAGCATTTT.

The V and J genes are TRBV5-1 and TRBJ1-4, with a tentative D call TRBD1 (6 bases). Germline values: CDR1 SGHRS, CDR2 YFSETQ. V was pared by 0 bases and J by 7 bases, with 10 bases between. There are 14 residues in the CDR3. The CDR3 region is CASSLDRVGEKLFF. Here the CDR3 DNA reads TGCGCCAGCAGCTTGGACAGGGTGGGTGAAAAACTGTTTTTT. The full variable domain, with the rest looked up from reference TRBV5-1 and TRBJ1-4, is KAGVTQTPRYLIKTRGQQVTLSCSPISGHRSVSWYQQTPGQGLQFLFEYFSETQRNKGNFPGRFSGRQFSNSRSEMNVSTLELGDSALYLCASSLDRVGEKLFFGSGTQLSVL.

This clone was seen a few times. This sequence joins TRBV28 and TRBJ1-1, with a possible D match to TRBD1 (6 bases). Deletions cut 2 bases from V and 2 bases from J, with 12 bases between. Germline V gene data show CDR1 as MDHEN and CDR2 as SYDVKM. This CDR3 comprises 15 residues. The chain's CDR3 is CASSLPDSQNTEAFF. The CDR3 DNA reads TGTGCCAGCAGTTTACCGGACAGCCAAAACACTGAAGCTTTCTTT.

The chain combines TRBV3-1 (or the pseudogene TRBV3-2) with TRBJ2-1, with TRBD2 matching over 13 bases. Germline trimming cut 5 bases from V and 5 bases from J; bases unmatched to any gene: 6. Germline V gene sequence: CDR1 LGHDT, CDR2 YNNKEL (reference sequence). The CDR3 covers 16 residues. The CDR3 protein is CASSYTSGRADNEQFF. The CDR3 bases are TGTGCCAGCAGCTATACTAGCGGGAGGGCCGACAATGAGCAGTTCTTC.

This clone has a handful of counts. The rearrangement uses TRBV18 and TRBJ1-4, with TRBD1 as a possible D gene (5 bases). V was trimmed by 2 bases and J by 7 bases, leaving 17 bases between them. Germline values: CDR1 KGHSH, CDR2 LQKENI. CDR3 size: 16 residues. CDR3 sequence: CASSPWAAGSIEKLFF. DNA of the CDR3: TGTGCCAGCTCACCATGGGCGGCAGGGTCGATTGAAAAACTGTTTTTT.

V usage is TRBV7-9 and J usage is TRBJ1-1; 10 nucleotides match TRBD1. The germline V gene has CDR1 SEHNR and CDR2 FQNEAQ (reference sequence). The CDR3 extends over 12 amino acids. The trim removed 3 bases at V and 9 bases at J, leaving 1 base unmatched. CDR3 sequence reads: CASSFDRGQAFF. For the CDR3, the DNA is TGTGCCAGCAGCTTCGACAGGGGGCAAGCTTTCTTT. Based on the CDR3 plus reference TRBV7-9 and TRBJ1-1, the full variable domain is DTGVSQNPRHKITKRGQNVTFRCDPISEHNRLYWYRQTLGQGPEFLTYFQNEAQLEKSRLLSDRFSAERPKGSFSTLEIQRTEQGDSAMYLCASSFDRGQAFFGQGTRLTVV.

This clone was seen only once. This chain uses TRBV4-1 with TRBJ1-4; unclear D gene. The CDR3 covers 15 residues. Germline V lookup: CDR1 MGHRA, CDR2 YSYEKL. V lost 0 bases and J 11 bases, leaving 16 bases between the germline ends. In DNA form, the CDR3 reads TGCGCCAGCAGCCAAGACGGAGGGTCCCCTGGGAAACTGTTTTTT. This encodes CASSQDGGSPGKLFF.

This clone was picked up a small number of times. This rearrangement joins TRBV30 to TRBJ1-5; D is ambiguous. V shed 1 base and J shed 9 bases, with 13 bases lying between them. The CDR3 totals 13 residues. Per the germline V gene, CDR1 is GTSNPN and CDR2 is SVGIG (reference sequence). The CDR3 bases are TGTGCCTGGAGTGCGACGGTTGCAGGGCCCCAGCATTTT. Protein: CAWSATVAGPQHF.

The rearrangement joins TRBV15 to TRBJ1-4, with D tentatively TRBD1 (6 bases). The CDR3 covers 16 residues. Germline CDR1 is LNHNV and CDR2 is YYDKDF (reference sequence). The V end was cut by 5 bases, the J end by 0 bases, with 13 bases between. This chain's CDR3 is CATSPGHRATNEKLFF. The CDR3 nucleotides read TGTGCCACCAGCCCGGGACACCGAGCAACTAATGAAAAACTGTTTTTT.

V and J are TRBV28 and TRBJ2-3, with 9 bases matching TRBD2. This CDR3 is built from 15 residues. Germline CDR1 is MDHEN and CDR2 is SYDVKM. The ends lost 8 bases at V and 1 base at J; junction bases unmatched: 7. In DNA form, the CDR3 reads TGTGCCAGCCAGGATAGCGGGAGAGGCACAGATACGCAGTATTTT. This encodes CASQDSGRGTDTQYF. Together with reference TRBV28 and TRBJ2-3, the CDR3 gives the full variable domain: DVKVTQSSRYLVKRTGEKVFLECVQDMDHENMFWYRQDPGLGLRLIYFSYDVKMKEKGDIPEGYSVSREKKERFSLILESASTNQTSMYLCASQDSGRGTDTQYFGPGTRLTVL.